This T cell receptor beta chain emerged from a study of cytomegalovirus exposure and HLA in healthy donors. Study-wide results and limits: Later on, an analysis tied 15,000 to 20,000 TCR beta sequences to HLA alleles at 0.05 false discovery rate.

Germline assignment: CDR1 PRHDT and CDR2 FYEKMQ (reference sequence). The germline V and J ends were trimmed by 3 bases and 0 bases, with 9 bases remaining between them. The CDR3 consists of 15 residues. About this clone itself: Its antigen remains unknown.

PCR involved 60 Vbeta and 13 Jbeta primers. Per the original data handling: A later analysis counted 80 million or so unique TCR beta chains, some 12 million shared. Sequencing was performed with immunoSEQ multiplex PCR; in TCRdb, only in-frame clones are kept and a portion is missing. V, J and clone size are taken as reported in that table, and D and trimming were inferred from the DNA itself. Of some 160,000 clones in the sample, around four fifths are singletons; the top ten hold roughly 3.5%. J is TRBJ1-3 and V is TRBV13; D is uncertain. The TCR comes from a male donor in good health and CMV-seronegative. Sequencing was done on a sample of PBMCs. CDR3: CASSLSGYSGNTIYF. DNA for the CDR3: TGTGCCAGCAGCTTGTCGGGATACTCTGGAAACACCATATATTTT.